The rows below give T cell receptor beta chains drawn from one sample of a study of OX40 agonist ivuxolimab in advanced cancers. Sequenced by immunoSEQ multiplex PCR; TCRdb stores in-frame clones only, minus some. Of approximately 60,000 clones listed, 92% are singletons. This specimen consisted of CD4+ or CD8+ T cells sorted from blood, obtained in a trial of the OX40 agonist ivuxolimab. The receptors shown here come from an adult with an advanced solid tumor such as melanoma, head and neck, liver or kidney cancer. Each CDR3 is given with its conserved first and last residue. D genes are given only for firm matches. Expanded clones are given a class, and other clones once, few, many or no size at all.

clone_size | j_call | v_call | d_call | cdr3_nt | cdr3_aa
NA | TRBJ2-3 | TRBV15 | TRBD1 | TGTGCCACCAGCAGAGGGGTGGGACAGGGCACAGATACGCAGTATTTT | CATSRGVGQGTDTQYF
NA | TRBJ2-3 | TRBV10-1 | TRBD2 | TGCGCCAGCTCCCTCGGGGGGGCCACAGATACGCAGTATTTT | CASSLGGATDTQYF
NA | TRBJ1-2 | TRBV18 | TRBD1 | TGTGCCAGTCTGCAAGGGGGCGCAACCTATGGCTACACCTTC | CASLQGGATYGYTF
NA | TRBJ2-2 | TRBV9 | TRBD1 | TGTGCCAGCAGCCCAACATTCGGGACAGGTGCTACCGGGGAGCTGTTTTTT | CASSPTFGTGATGELFF
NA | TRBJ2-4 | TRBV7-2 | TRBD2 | TGTGCCAGCAGCCCGCGGGGGGGAGCCAAAAACATTCAGTACTTC | CASSPRGGAKNIQYF
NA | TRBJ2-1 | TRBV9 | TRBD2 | TGTGCCAGCAGCGTAGGGGCGGGGGATTACAATGAGCAGTTCTTC | CASSVGAGDYNEQFF
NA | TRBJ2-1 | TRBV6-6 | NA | TGTGCCAGCAGTTACGCGGAGGGCGTCTACAATGAGCAGTTCTTC | CASSYAEGVYNEQFF
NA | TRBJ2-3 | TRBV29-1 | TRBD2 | TGCAGCGTTGAACTAGGTGGGGCTAGCGGGAGTTATACGCAGTATTTT | CSVELGGASGSYTQYF
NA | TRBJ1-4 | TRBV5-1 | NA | TGCGCCAGCAGCTTAGAAGGGAGGGATGGTGAAAAACTGTTTTTT | CASSLEGRDGEKLFF
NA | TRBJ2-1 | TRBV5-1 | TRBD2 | TGCGCCAGCAGCTTGGGTCCTAGCGGGGGCAGTACCTACAATGAGCAGTTCTTC | CASSLGPSGGSTYNEQFF
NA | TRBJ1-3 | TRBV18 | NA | TGTGCCAGCTCACCCGGACAGATGGGCTCTGGAAACACCATATATTTT | CASSPGQMGSGNTIYF
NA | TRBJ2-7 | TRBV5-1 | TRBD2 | TGCGCCAGCACCACCGGGACTAGCTATTCCCCGAAGTACTTC | CASTTGTSYSPKYF
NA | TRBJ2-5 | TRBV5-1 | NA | TGCGCCAGCAGCTTGGGCAGCCCTATCCGAGACTTC | CASSLGSPIRDF
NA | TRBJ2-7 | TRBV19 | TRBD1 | TGTGCCAGTAGTATGACAGGGGAACCCTCCTACGAGCAGTACTTC | CASSMTGEPSYEQYF
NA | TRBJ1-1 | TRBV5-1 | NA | TGCGCCAGCAGCTCCCGGGGGGGAAACACTGAAGCTTTCTTT | CASSSRGGNTEAFF
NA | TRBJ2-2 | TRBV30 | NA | TGTGCCTGGAGTGTACTCCCACAGGGCGCGAACACCGGGGAGCTGTTTTTT | CAWSVLPQGANTGELFF
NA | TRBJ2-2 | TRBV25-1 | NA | TGTGCCAGCAGTGAATATAGGGGGGAGCTGTTTTTT | CASSEYRGELFF
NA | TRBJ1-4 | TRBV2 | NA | TGTGCCAGCCGTTCGGAGAGTACTAATGAAAAACTGTTTTTT | CASRSESTNEKLFF
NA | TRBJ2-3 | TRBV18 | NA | TGTGCCAGCTCACCACCGTCCGGGGAGGCAGATACGCAGTATTTT | CASSPPSGEADTQYF
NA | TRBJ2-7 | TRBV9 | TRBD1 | TGTGCCAGCAGCGTTGGGACAGATCCTACCTACGAGCAGTACTTC | CASSVGTDPTYEQYF
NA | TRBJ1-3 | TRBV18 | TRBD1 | TGTGCCAGCTCATCTACGGTGGGACAGCCTTCCTCGCTATCTGGAAACACCATATATTTT | CASSSTVGQPSSLSGNTIYF
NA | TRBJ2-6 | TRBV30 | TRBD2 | TGTGCCTGTGCTAGCGGGGGCCACTCTGGGGCCAACGTCCTGACTTTC | CACASGGHSGANVLTF
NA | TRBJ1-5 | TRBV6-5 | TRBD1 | TGTGCCAGCAGGCGGACAGGGATAAGCAATCAGCCCCAGCATTTT | CASRRTGISNQPQHF
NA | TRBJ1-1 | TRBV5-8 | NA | TGTGCCAGCAGCTTGAGGTTCTGGGTCGGGGGCACTGAAGCTTTCTTT | CASSLRFWVGGTEAFF
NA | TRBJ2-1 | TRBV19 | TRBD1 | TGTGCCAGTACCCGGACAGGAATTTCCTACAATGAGCAGTTCTTC | CASTRTGISYNEQFF
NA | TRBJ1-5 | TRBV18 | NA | TGTGCCAGCTCTGTGGGTCAGAATCAGCCCCAGCATTTT | CASSVGQNQPQHF
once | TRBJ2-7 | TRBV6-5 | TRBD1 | TGTGCCAGCTACCCGGACAGGGGGCTAGGTGAGCAGTACTTC | CASYPDRGLGEQYF
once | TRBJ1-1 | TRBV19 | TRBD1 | TGTGCCAGTAGTCCCGACAGGGTCACTGAAGCTTTCTTT | CASSPDRVTEAFF
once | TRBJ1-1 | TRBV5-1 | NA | TGCGCCAGCAGCTTGGCCCGAAGGACGGAAGACACTGAAGCTTTCTTT | CASSLARRTEDTEAFF
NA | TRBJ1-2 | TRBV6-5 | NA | TGTGCCAGCAGTTTACAGGGACGCTATGGCTACACCTTC | CASSLQGRYGYTF
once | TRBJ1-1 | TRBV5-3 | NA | TGTGCCAGAAGCTTGGGGCGGCGGACTGAAGCTTTCTTT | CARSLGRRTEAFF
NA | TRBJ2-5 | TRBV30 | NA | TGTGCCTGGAGTTTCAACCGGGACATTCAAGAGACCCAGTACTTC | CAWSFNRDIQETQYF
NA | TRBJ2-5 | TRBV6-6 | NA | TGTGCCAGCACCTCGGCGGGACAAGAGACCCAGTACTTC | CASTSAGQETQYF
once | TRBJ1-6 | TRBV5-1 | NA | TGCGCCAGCAGCTTGGGAGACAGGAGCTCCTATAATTCACCCCTCCACTTT | CASSLGDRSSYNSPLHF
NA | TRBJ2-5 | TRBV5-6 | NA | TGTGCCAGCAGCTTGGTGTCGGACGGAGAGACCCAGTACTTC | CASSLVSDGETQYF
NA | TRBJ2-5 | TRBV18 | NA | TGTGCCAGCTCACGAGGCGGCGGCCAAGAGACCCAGTACTTC | CASSRGGGQETQYF
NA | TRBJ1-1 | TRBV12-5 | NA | TGTGCTAGTGGTTTGTTTGGCGGCACTGAAGCTTTCTTT | CASGLFGGTEAFF
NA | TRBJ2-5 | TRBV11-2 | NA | TGTGCCAGCAGTTTAAGCGCGAGTGCTGGGGAGACCCAGTACTTC | CASSLSASAGETQYF
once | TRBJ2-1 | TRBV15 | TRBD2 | TGTGCCACCAGCAGAGATCTGCCGGGACTAGCGGGAGATAGTGAGCAGTTCTTC | CATSRDLPGLAGDSEQFF
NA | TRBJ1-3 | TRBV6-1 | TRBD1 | TGTGCCAGCTTGAGAACAGGGGGCACTGGAAACACCATATATTTT | CASLRTGGTGNTIYF
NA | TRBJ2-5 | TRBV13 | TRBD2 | TGTGCCAGCAGCTCACGGACTAGCGGGAATATGGAGACCCAGTACTTC | CASSSRTSGNMETQYF
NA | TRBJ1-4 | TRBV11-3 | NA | TGTGCCAGCAGCCCACGGACGGCAACTAATGAAAAACTGTTTTTT | CASSPRTATNEKLFF
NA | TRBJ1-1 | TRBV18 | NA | TGTGCCAGCTCGGAGGCGATGAACACTGAAGCTTTCTTT | CASSEAMNTEAFF
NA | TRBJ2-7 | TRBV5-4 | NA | TGTGCCAGCAGCTTGTACCAGTCTCGTTCCGAGCAGTACTTC | CASSLYQSRSEQYF
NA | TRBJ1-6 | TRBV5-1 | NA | TGCGCCAGCAGCTTGGCGGGTCAGGGGATTAATTCACCCCTCCACTTT | CASSLAGQGINSPLHF
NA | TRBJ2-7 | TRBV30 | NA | TGTGCCTGGACTCCAATTAAATGGGAAACTGAGCAGTACTTC | CAWTPIKWETEQYF
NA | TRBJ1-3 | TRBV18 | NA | TGTGCCAGCTCACCCTCGATCGGGGGGTCCACTGGAAACACCATATATTTT | CASSPSIGGSTGNTIYF
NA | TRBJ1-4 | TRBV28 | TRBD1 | TGTGCCAGCAGCCTAACTGACAGGGCTTGGTCTAATGAAAAACTGTTTTTT | CASSLTDRAWSNEKLFF
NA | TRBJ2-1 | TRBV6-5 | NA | TGTGCCAGCAGTTACTTCGGTACGAATGAGCAGTTCTTC | CASSYFGTNEQFF
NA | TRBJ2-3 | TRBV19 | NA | TGTGCCAGTAGTGGGGCCTTCTTTCAAGGTACGCAGTATTTT | CASSGAFFQGTQYF
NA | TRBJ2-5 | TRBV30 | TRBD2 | TGTGCCTGGAGTGTCACGGGAGGGTCGGAGACCCAGTACTTC | CAWSVTGGSETQYF
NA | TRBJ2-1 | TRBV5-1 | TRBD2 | TGCGCCAGCAGACTAGCGGGGGTGGACAATGAGCAGTTCTTC | CASRLAGVDNEQFF
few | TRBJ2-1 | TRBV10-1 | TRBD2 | TGCGCCAGCTCCGGGGGGACTAGCGGGAGGTTGTCCTACAATGAGCAGTTCTTC | CASSGGTSGRLSYNEQFF